The rows below give T cell receptor beta chains drawn from one sample of a study of shared clonotypes between healthy human individuals. Method: immunoSEQ multiplex PCR; TCRdb's copy keeps in-frame clones and lacks some. The table includes 950,000 to 1,100,000 clones, approximately 70% detected once. The specimen sequenced was memory CD4+ T cells sorted from blood. Receptor source: a man aged 18 to 29 in good health. The CDR3 runs from the conserved cysteine through the conserved F or W. The D gene is left open where the match is weak. Size values are once, few and many counts, or a class for expanded clones, and some rows have none.

d_call j_call v_call clone_size cdr3_nt cdr3_aa
- TRBJ2-7 TRBV19 - TGTGCCAGTAGTACAGGGGACGGGGGCTACGAGCAGTACTTC CASSTGDGGYEQYF
TRBD2 TRBJ2-3 TRBV5-1 - TGCGCCAGCAGCTTTAATAGCGGGGGGGCCTATACGCAGTATTTT CASSFNSGGAYTQYF
- TRBJ2-2 TRBV7-8 - TGTGCCAGCAGCTGGGGGGACAGGAACACCGGGGAGCTGTTTTTT CASSWGDRNTGELFF
- TRBJ1-2 TRBV9 few TGTGCCAGCAGCGTAGGACAGGTCGCCTCTGGCTACACCTTC CASSVGQVASGYTF
TRBD1 TRBJ1-2 TRBV5-6 - TGTGCCAGCAGCCTGTGGACAGGGGATTATGGCTACACCTTC CASSLWTGDYGYTF
- TRBJ2-7 TRBV5-1 few TGCGCCAGCCGCTCGTTCCCCTACGAGCAGTACTTC CASRSFPYEQYF
- TRBJ1-1 TRBV20-1 few TGCAGTGCTAGAGGGAACACTGAAGCTTTCTTT CSARGNTEAFF
TRBD1 TRBJ1-3 TRBV6-5 - TGTGCCAGCAGCTCAGGGGGCTCTGGAAACACCATATATTTT CASSSGGSGNTIYF
TRBD1 TRBJ2-7 TRBV6-1 - TGTGCCAGCAGATCACCCCAGGGGGCCCCCTACCACTTC CASRSPQGAPYHF
TRBD1 TRBJ2-2 TRBV11-3 - TGTGCCAGCAGCTTAGGGAGGACAGGGGACACCGGGGAGCTGTTTTTT CASSLGRTGDTGELFF
TRBD1 TRBJ2-3 TRBV5-1 - TGCGCCAGCAGCTTCGGGGACAGGGAAAGCACAGATACGCAGTATTTT CASSFGDRESTDTQYF
TRBD1 TRBJ1-4 TRBV28 - TGTGCCAGCAGTTCCCCGACAGGGTTTTACGAAAAACTGTTTTTT CASSSPTGFYEKLFF
TRBD1 TRBJ1-2 TRBV7-3 - TGTGCCAGCAGCGCGAGTCAGGGGGAGACTGGCTACACCTTC CASSASQGETGYTF
TRBD1 TRBJ1-6 TRBV6-1 many TGTGCCAGCAGTGAAAGCCCTCGGACAGGGGGGTCACCCCTCCACTTT CASSESPRTGGSPLHF
TRBD2 TRBJ2-1 TRBV5-1 few TGCGCCAGCAGCTTCACTAGCGGGAGAGGCTTTGAGCAGTTCTTC CASSFTSGRGFEQFF
- TRBJ2-1 TRBV7-3 - TGTGCCAGCAGCCTTGGGAGCTCCTACAATGAGCAGTTCTTC CASSLGSSYNEQFF
- TRBJ1-2 TRBV18 - TGTGCCAGCTCACCCGACTATGGCTACACCTTC CASSPDYGYTF
TRBD1 TRBJ1-2 TRBV6-1 - TGTGCCAGCAGCGAATCAGGGGGCCGGAGTGGCTACACCTTC CASSESGGRSGYTF
TRBD1 TRBJ2-7 TRBV7-2 many TGTGCCAGCAGCTCCTTCTTTACAGGGGGATCCTACGAGCAGTACTTC CASSSFFTGGSYEQYF
TRBD1 TRBJ1-1 TRBV7-9 - TGTGCCAGCAGCCAGACAGGGGGGATGAACACTGAAGCTTTCTTT CASSQTGGMNTEAFF
- TRBJ1-1 TRBV11-2 - TGTGCCAGCAGCTTAGGGGGGGGTCCTATCGGAGCTTTCTTT CASSLGGGPIGAFF
- TRBJ1-2 TRBV5-4 - TGTGCCAGCAGCTTGGACCATGGGAACTATGGCTACACCTTC CASSLDHGNYGYTF
- TRBJ1-1 TRBV5-5 - TGTGCCAGCAGCTTGACGACAGGTTTGAACACTGAAGCTTTCTTT CASSLTTGLNTEAFF
TRBD1 TRBJ2-7 TRBV7-2 many TGTGCCAGCAGCCCGGGACAGGAAGCTCGCAAAAACTACGAGCAGTACTTC CASSPGQEARKNYEQYF
TRBD1 TRBJ1-2 TRBV19 - TGTGCCAGTAGTTGGGGACAGGAGTTCTTTAACTATGGCTACACCTTC CASSWGQEFFNYGYTF
TRBD1 TRBJ1-4 TRBV28 - TGTGCCAGCAGCAGTATCGGGACAGACGAAAAACTGTTTTTT CASSSIGTDEKLFF
TRBD1 TRBJ2-7 TRBV19 - TGTGCCAGTTCGGGACAGGGCTACGAGCAGTACTTC CASSGQGYEQYF
- TRBJ2-4 TRBV6-5 once TGTGCCAGCAGTCAAACCCTAGGAGGAAACATTCAGTACTTC CASSQTLGGNIQYF
- TRBJ1-1 TRBV25-1 - TGTGCCAGCAGTGAGGTTGGGATGAACACTGAAGCTTTCTTT CASSEVGMNTEAFF
- TRBJ1-6 TRBV12-5 - TGTGCTAGTGCCTCAGGAGGGGGTACACCCCTCCACTTT CASASGGGTPLHF
- TRBJ2-5 TRBV5-1 few TGCGCCAGCAGCTTGGGTGGAGTTCAAGAGACCCAGTACTTC CASSLGGVQETQYF
TRBD1 TRBJ2-7 TRBV11-3 once TGTGCCAGCAGCTTAGGATTCGGGGGCAGGGGGCCAGGCGAGCAGTACTTC CASSLGFGGRGPGEQYF
- TRBJ2-2 TRBV5-1 once TGCGCCAGCAGCTTAGGTCCGTCTTCCGGGGAGCTGTTTTTT CASSLGPSSGELFF